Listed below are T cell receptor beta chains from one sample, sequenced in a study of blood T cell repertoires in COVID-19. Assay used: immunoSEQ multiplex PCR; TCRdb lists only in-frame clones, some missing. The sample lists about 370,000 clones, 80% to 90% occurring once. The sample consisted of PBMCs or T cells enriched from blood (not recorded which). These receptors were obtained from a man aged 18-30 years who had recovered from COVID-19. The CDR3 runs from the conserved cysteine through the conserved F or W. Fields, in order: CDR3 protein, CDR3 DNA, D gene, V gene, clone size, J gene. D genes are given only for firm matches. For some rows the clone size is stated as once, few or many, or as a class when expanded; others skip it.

cdr3_aa: CASSLVKGQNTEAFF; cdr3_nt: TGTGCCAGCAGCTTGGTAAAGGGACAAAACACTGAAGCTTTCTTT; d_call: NA; v_call: TRBV5-4; clone_size: few; j_call: TRBJ1-1
cdr3_aa: CASSEVLASEQYF; cdr3_nt: TGTGCCAGCAGTGAGGTACTAGCATCCGAGCAGTACTTC; d_call: NA; v_call: TRBV6-4; clone_size: NA; j_call: TRBJ2-7
cdr3_aa: CASGRGADRAGNTEAFF; cdr3_nt: TGCGCCAGTGGGAGGGGAGCGGACAGGGCTGGGAACACTGAAGCTTTCTTT; d_call: TRBD1; v_call: TRBV4-3; clone_size: NA; j_call: TRBJ1-1
cdr3_aa: CASSLGGVGDSPLHF; cdr3_nt: TGTGCCAGCAGCTTAGGAGGTGTCGGCGATTCACCCCTCCACTTT; d_call: NA; v_call: TRBV7-9; clone_size: NA; j_call: TRBJ1-6
cdr3_aa: CASSPGTAGTQYF; cdr3_nt: TGTGCCAGCAGCCCCGGGACAGCCGGTACGCAGTATTTT; d_call: TRBD1; v_call: TRBV27; clone_size: NA; j_call: TRBJ2-3
cdr3_aa: CASSLRPGTDPASDGYTF; cdr3_nt: TGCGCCAGCAGCCTACGACCCGGGACAGACCCTGCCTCGGATGGCTACACCTTC; d_call: TRBD1; v_call: TRBV5-1; clone_size: NA; j_call: TRBJ1-2
cdr3_aa: CASSLRDSLNQPQHF; cdr3_nt: TGTGCCAGCAGCCTCCGGGACAGCCTCAATCAGCCCCAGCATTTT; d_call: TRBD1; v_call: TRBV7-6; clone_size: NA; j_call: TRBJ1-5
cdr3_aa: CASSRPTDRGPHGYTF; cdr3_nt: TGTGCCAGCAGCCGGCCGACGGACAGGGGGCCCCATGGCTACACCTTC; d_call: TRBD1; v_call: TRBV5-4; clone_size: NA; j_call: TRBJ1-2
cdr3_aa: CASSLAGVWGYTF; cdr3_nt: TGTGCCAGCAGTTTAGCGGGGGTGTGGGGCTACACCTTC; d_call: NA; v_call: TRBV28; clone_size: NA; j_call: TRBJ1-2
cdr3_aa: CASSEWVAGANTEAFF; cdr3_nt: TGCGCCAGCAGTGAGTGGGTCGCGGGGGCAAACACTGAAGCTTTCTTT; d_call: NA; v_call: TRBV10-2; clone_size: NA; j_call: TRBJ1-1
cdr3_aa: CASRGREDSPLHF; cdr3_nt: TGTGCCAGCAGGGGCAGGGAGGATTCACCCCTCCACTTT; d_call: NA; v_call: TRBV2; clone_size: NA; j_call: TRBJ1-6
cdr3_aa: CASSLTASGGETQYF; cdr3_nt: TGCGCCAGCAGCTTGACTGCTAGCGGGGGAGAGACCCAGTACTTC; d_call: TRBD2; v_call: TRBV5-1; clone_size: NA; j_call: TRBJ2-5
cdr3_aa: CASRQGSDTGELFF; cdr3_nt: TGTGCCAGCAGGCAGGGTTCCGACACCGGGGAGCTGTTTTTT; d_call: NA; v_call: TRBV6-5; clone_size: NA; j_call: TRBJ2-2
cdr3_aa: CASSGQGVNQPQHF; cdr3_nt: TGTGCCAGCAGTGGACAGGGGGTGAATCAGCCCCAGCATTTT; d_call: TRBD1; v_call: TRBV28; clone_size: NA; j_call: TRBJ1-5
cdr3_aa: CASRDRGGGEQFF; cdr3_nt: TGCGCCAGCAGAGACAGGGGCGGTGGTGAGCAGTTCTTC; d_call: TRBD1; v_call: TRBV5-1; clone_size: NA; j_call: TRBJ2-1
cdr3_aa: CASSPEGWGPNEKLFF; cdr3_nt: TGTGCCAGCTCACCGGAGGGGTGGGGACCTAATGAAAAACTGTTTTTT; d_call: NA; v_call: TRBV18; clone_size: NA; j_call: TRBJ1-4
cdr3_aa: CASRTQGRDTQYF; cdr3_nt: TGTGCCAGCAGAACGCAGGGAAGAGATACGCAGTATTTT; d_call: NA; v_call: TRBV6-5; clone_size: NA; j_call: TRBJ2-3
cdr3_aa: CASQPSGTNEKLFF; cdr3_nt: TGTGCCAGCCAACCTTCAGGCACTAATGAAAAACTGTTTTTT; d_call: NA; v_call: TRBV7-9; clone_size: NA; j_call: TRBJ1-4
cdr3_aa: CASRTGGGYTF; cdr3_nt: TGTGCCAGCAGAACAGGGGGCGGCTACACCTTC; d_call: TRBD1; v_call: TRBV6-5; clone_size: few; j_call: TRBJ1-2
cdr3_aa: CASSFGRTGYTF; cdr3_nt: TGTGCCAGCAGTTTTGGGAGAACCGGCTACACCTTC; d_call: NA; v_call: TRBV12-3/TRBV12-4; clone_size: NA; j_call: TRBJ1-2
cdr3_aa: CASSLTSAPYNEQFF; cdr3_nt: TGTGCCAGCAGCCTAACTAGCGCTCCCTACAATGAGCAGTTCTTC; d_call: TRBD2; v_call: TRBV14; clone_size: NA; j_call: TRBJ2-1
cdr3_aa: CASSLAPLSSGNTIYF; cdr3_nt: TGCGCCAGCAGCTTGGCGCCGTTGAGCTCTGGAAACACCATATATTTT; d_call: NA; v_call: TRBV5-1; clone_size: NA; j_call: TRBJ1-3
cdr3_aa: CASSLSGGALYEQYF; cdr3_nt: TGTGCCAGCAGCTTATCCGGGGGGGCCCTCTACGAGCAGTACTTC; d_call: TRBD2; v_call: TRBV11-2; clone_size: NA; j_call: TRBJ2-7
cdr3_aa: CASSSPGRATEAFF; cdr3_nt: TGTGCCAGCAGTTCCCCAGGTCGAGCCACTGAAGCTTTCTTT; d_call: NA; v_call: TRBV27; clone_size: NA; j_call: TRBJ1-1
cdr3_aa: CATSTPDSPLMAAFF; cdr3_nt: TGTGCCACCTCGACTCCGGACAGTCCGTTAATGGCAGCTTTCTTT; d_call: NA; v_call: TRBV19; clone_size: NA; j_call: TRBJ1-1
cdr3_aa: CASSQDRQVLNTEAFF; cdr3_nt: TGTGCCAGCAGCCAAGATAGACAGGTCCTGAACACTGAAGCTTTCTTT; d_call: NA; v_call: TRBV3-1/TRBV3-2; clone_size: once; j_call: TRBJ1-1
cdr3_aa: CASSLVGQGHGYTF; cdr3_nt: TGTGCCAGCAGTTTAGTTGGACAGGGCCATGGCTACACCTTC; d_call: TRBD1; v_call: TRBV27; clone_size: once; j_call: TRBJ1-2
cdr3_aa: CATTVTGGINEQFF; cdr3_nt: TGTGCCACTACCGTGACAGGGGGTATCAATGAGCAGTTCTTC; d_call: TRBD1; v_call: TRBV5-4; clone_size: NA; j_call: TRBJ2-1
cdr3_aa: CASSYEGLQNEQFF; cdr3_nt: TGTGCCAGCAGTTATGAGGGTTTGCAGAATGAGCAGTTCTTC; d_call: NA; v_call: TRBV6-6; clone_size: NA; j_call: TRBJ2-1
cdr3_aa: CASSLGGTGNEKLFF; cdr3_nt: TGTGCCAGCAGCTTAGGCGGGACAGGGAATGAAAAACTGTTTTTT; d_call: TRBD1; v_call: TRBV11-2; clone_size: NA; j_call: TRBJ1-4
cdr3_aa: CASSSPTGGTGNTIYF; cdr3_nt: TGTGCCAGCAGTTCCCCGACAGGGGGCACTGGAAACACCATATATTTT; d_call: TRBD1; v_call: TRBV28; clone_size: NA; j_call: TRBJ1-3
cdr3_aa: CASSRLGLVGEQYF; cdr3_nt: TGTGCCAGCAGCCGACTAGGACTAGTTGGGGAGCAGTACTTC; d_call: TRBD2; v_call: TRBV3-1/TRBV3-2; clone_size: NA; j_call: TRBJ2-7
cdr3_aa: CASSVVGGRAGEKLFF; cdr3_nt: TGTGCCAGTAGTGTGGTTGGTGGGAGGGCGGGTGAAAAACTGTTTTTT; d_call: NA; v_call: TRBV19; clone_size: NA; j_call: TRBJ1-4
cdr3_aa: CASSPKMSNTEAFF; cdr3_nt: TGTGCCAGCAGCCCTAAGATGAGTAACACTGAAGCTTTCTTT; d_call: NA; v_call: TRBV7-2; clone_size: NA; j_call: TRBJ1-1
cdr3_aa: CASSPGQGADEQFF; cdr3_nt: TGTGCCAGCAGCCCGGGACAGGGGGCGGATGAGCAGTTCTTC; d_call: TRBD1; v_call: TRBV2; clone_size: NA; j_call: TRBJ2-1
cdr3_aa: CASSSVKGELFF; cdr3_nt: TGTGCCAGCAGCTCAGTAAAGGGGGAGCTGTTTTTT; d_call: NA; v_call: TRBV7-3; clone_size: NA; j_call: TRBJ2-2